The clone carrying this T cell receptor (beta chain) was counted at least ten times. Its antigen is not identified. This specimen comes from a study of CD8+CD57+ T cells in acquired aplastic anemia. Study at large: Mean DNA quantity obtained from sorted CD4+ and CD8+ cells was 2.5 to 4 ug.

Study conclusions and caveats: Patients and controls turned out to have roughly 29 CD8+ CDR3 sequences in common.

Using genomic DNA as the template, TCR beta VDJ and CDR3 profiling was carried out. MiXCR was run by TCRdb on the reads, yielding one entry per CDR3 protein. The sample lists 200,000 to 250,000 distinct CDR3 sequences; approximately 35% were seen once. The sequence came from a human donor in good health, serving as a control. The material sequenced was sorted CD4+, CD8+, or CD8+CD57+ T cells (not recorded which) from PBMCs.

The CDR3: CASSLGLDYGYTF. In DNA, the CDR3 is TGTGCCAGCAGCTTAGGATTAGACTATGGCTACACCTTC. This chain joins TRBV7-6 and TRBJ1-2; the D is unclear. The V end was cut by 1 base, the J end by 3 bases, with 6 bases between. Germline loops: CDR1 SGHVS, CDR2 FNYEAQ. The CDR3 has 13 residues.